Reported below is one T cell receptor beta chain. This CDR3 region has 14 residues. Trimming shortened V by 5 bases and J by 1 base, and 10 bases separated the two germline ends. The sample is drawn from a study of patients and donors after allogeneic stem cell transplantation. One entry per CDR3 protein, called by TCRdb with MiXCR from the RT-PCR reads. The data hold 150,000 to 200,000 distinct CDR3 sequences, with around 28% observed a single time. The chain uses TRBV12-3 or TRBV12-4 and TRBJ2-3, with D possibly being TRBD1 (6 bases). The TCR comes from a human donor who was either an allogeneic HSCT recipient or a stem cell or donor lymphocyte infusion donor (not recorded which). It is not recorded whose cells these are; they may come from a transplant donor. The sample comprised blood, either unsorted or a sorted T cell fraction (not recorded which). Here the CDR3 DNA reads TGTGCCAGCAGTCCCCGGACAGGCACAGATACGCAGTATTTT. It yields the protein CASSPRTGTDTQYF.